This T cell receptor beta chain comes out of a study of identical twins. General study findings and limits: Cross-sectional statistical analysis was relied on for the conclusions, without the same donors being followed. Abundant beta clonotypes from cord blood had fewer insertions, unlike memory repertoires, which showed none. Out-of-frame TCR alpha sharing in monozygotic twins exceeded recombination model predictions.

V gave up 8 bases and J gave up 3 bases, with 16 bases separating them. The CDR3 sequence is 14 residues long. In germline, CDR1 is MNHEY, CDR2 SVGEGT. Of note for this clonotype: Its target is not known.

Unique molecular identifiers were present on cDNA, and template switching added a universal primer site. TCRdb re-derived calls from the 5' RACE reads in MiXCR, one entry per CDR3 protein. This sample has about 690,000 distinct CDR3 sequences, with 5.5% to 6.5% found just once. The specimen was naive T cells sorted from blood. This rearrangement joins TRBV6-2 or TRBV6-3 to TRBJ1-1; D is unclear. This receptor was taken from a man aged 18 to 29 in good health. CDR3 loop: CASSYSLADTEAFF. The CDR3 coding sequence is TGTGCCAGCTCTTACTCGTTAGCGGACACTGAAGCTTTCTTT.